Listed below are T cell receptor beta chains from one sample, sequenced in a study of blood T cell repertoires in COVID-19. Clones were read by immunoSEQ multiplex PCR, and TCRdb kept only the in-frame ones, dropping some. There are around 200,000 clones in the sample; around 85% occur only once, and approximately 5.3% lies in the top ten. The sequenced material came from peripheral blood. All receptors come from a human donor in a cohort sampled during active COVID-19. Both conserved end residues are part of each CDR3. Fields, in order: V gene, J gene, CDR3 protein.

>TRBV7-8|TRBJ1-1
CASSFDRIRAFF
>TRBV6-2/TRBV6-3|TRBJ2-1
CASSFQTYLGWSDEQFF
>TRBV9|TRBJ1-1
CASSVIPDSEAFF
>TRBV7-2|TRBJ2-3
CASSRVAGRRGPDTQYF
>TRBV29-1|TRBJ1-1
CSADRGETEAFF
>TRBV18|TRBJ1-1
CASSLSEYRAGVTEAFF
>TRBV4-3|TRBJ2-1
CASSQDMVLAGYNEQFF
>TRBV18|TRBJ1-1
CASSPGTGDTEAFF
>TRBV7-9|TRBJ2-5
CASSLSETGLETQYF
>TRBV24-1|TRBJ2-1
CATSPSPGTGGMDEQFF
>TRBV4-3|TRBJ2-7
CASSQELAGGLSSYEQYF
>TRBV7-2|TRBJ1-5
CASSLALGQPQHF
>TRBV28|TRBJ2-7
CASSLGSGGSYEQYF
>TRBV11-2|TRBJ2-5
CASSLAGGRGRWETQYF
>TRBV5-6|TRBJ2-1
CASSLATGGLYDNEQFF
>TRBV9|TRBJ1-6
CASTPGQGKSPLHF
>TRBV24-1|TRBJ2-2
CATRRGFTGELFF
>TRBV27|TRBJ2-7
CASSLVGGPSYEQYF
>TRBV4-2|TRBJ2-7
CASSQDSGSSYEQYF
>TRBV18|TRBJ2-7
CASSPDGGTYEQYF
>TRBV15|TRBJ1-2
CATAPTRGAPNGYTF
>TRBV10-3|TRBJ2-4
CAISESNSGSKYF
>TRBV5-5|TRBJ1-1
CASRGDMNTEAFF
>TRBV7-2|TRBJ2-3
CASSLATSGRHTQYF
>TRBV5-6|TRBJ1-2
CASSFTGEYTF